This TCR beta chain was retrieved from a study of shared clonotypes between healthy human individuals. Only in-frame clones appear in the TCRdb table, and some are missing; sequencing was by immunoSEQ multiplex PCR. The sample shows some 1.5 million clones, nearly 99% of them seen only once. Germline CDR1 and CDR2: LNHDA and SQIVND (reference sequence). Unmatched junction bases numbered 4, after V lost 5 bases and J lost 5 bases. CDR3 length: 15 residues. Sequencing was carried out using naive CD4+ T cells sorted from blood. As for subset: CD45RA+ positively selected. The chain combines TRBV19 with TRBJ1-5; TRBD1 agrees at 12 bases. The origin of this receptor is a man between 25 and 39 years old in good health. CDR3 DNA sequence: TGTGCCAGTAGTGTCCGGGACAGGGGGCATCAGCCCCAGCATTTT. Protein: CASSVRDRGHQPQHF.